The 26 T cell receptor beta chains presented below share a single source sample, sequenced in a study of T-cell reconstitution after alpha-beta-depleted transplantation in children. Unique molecular identifiers were used in preparing the TCRbeta library. TCRdb ran MiXCR on the PCR reads and lists one entry per CDR3 protein. Among 120,000 to 150,000 distinct CDR3 sequences, about 9% were seen once, and the ten largest hold about a sixth. This specimen was PBMCs, mostly from graft donor cells, taken 180 days after TCRalphabeta/CD19-depleted stem cell transplant. All receptors come from a female patient aged 2 to 10 who had a stem cell transplant for congenital amegakaryocytic thrombocytopenia, so the T cells may come from the graft donor.

This chain uses TRBV30 with TRBJ1-6, with D tentatively TRBD1 (5 bases). V was cut by 0 bases and J by 9 bases, with 9 bases left in between. CDR1 GTSNPN and CDR2 SVGIG come from the germline V gene (reference sequence). The CDR3 is 13 amino acids. The CDR3: CAWSVAGGSPLHF. The CDR3 DNA sequence: TGTGCCTGGAGTGTAGCCGGGGGTTCACCCCTCCACTTT.

Many counts were recorded for this clonotype. The chain joins TRBV12-3 or TRBV12-4 to TRBJ2-1, with 9 positions matching TRBD2. V trimming: 3 bases; J trimming: 5 bases; junction bases outside the gene matches: 8. This CDR3 has 16 amino acids. The DNA for the CDR3 is TGTGCCAGCAGTTTCGGGGCGCTAGCGGGAAACAATGAGCAGTTCTTC. Encoded protein: CASSFGALAGNNEQFF.

This clonotype has at least ten counts. The chain uses TRBV20-1 and TRBJ2-2; no reliable D call. V was clipped by 5 bases and J by 6 bases, with 10 bases between them. CDR3 size: 12 residues. The V gene's germline CDR1 is DFQATT and CDR2 SNEGSKA (reference sequence). The CDR3 coding sequence is TGCAGTGCTTTAATTCTCCCCGGGGAGCTGTTTTTT. This codes for CSALILPGELFF.

This rearrangement joins TRBV5-1 to TRBJ1-1; tentatively, D is TRBD1 (5 bases). Trimming left V 0 bases short and J 1 base short, with 22 bases between. Per germline, CDR1 SGHRS and CDR2 YFSETQ. CDR3 length equals 19 residues. CDR3 DNA: TGCGCCAGCAGCTTGGCTCCTAAAGTCCTACAGGCCCCGAACACTGAAGCTTTCTTT. It is translated as CASSLAPKVLQAPNTEAFF.

The chain recombines TRBV11-1 with TRBJ2-2; possibly TRBD1 for D (6 bases). The germline CDR1 and CDR2 sequences are SGHAT and FQDESV (reference sequence). Trimming took off 2 bases at V and 3 bases at J, with 13 bases between the two ends. CDR3 length: 16 amino acids. The CDR3 bases are TGTGCCAGCAGCTTATTCGCAGGGGAATACACCGGGGAGCTGTTTTTT. It is translated as CASSLFAGEYTGELFF.

V gene TRBV28 combines with J gene TRBJ2-1; TRBD1 agrees at 7 bases. After removal of 6 bases from V and 0 bases from J, the junction contained 2 bases not matched to a gene. Germline CDR1 and CDR2: MDHEN and SYDVKM. The CDR3 covers 14 residues. Here the CDR3 DNA reads TGTGCCAGCAGCCACAGGGGCTCCTACAATGAGCAGTTCTTC. Encoded protein: CASSHRGSYNEQFF.

The sample holds many counts of this clonotype. The V call is TRBV28, the J call TRBJ2-1; 9 bases align to TRBD1. Germline CDR1 and CDR2: MDHEN and SYDVKM. Trimming at V came to 5 bases and at J to 6 bases, leaving 5 bases not matched to a gene. CDR3 length equals 14 residues. The CDR3 DNA is TGTGCCAGCAGTCGGGACAGGGTCCTCAATGAGCAGTTCTTC. It translates to CASSRDRVLNEQFF.

The table lists this clonotype with a few counts. The chain recombines TRBV2 with TRBJ2-7; 8 bases align to TRBD2. J lost 6 bases, V lost 5 bases, and 12 bases had no gene match. The CDR3 loop spans 15 amino acids. Germline CDR1 reads SNHLY; CDR2 reads FYNNEI. CDR3 in DNA: TGTGCCAGCAGTAAGACGACAAGCCGGGGGGGCGAGCAGTACTTC. Translating gives CASSKTTSRGGEQYF.

This clonotype appeared many times. The chain couples TRBV29-1 to TRBJ2-1; 7 bases are a match to TRBD1. The CDR3 contains 12 residues. V was clipped by 3 bases and J by 15 bases; unmatched bases: 11. Germline values: CDR1 SQVTM, CDR2 ANQGSEA. CDR3 loop: CSVDPTGAVRFF. The CDR3 nucleotides are TGCAGCGTTGATCCTACAGGGGCGGTTCGGTTCTTC.

There are many counts of this clonotype. The chain combines TRBV10-3 with TRBJ2-3; unclear D gene. The germline CDR1 and CDR2 sequences are ENHRY and SYGVKD. V lost 5 bases to trimming and J lost 5 bases, with 8 bases between them. The CDR3 consists of 12 residues. CDR3 DNA: TGTGCCATCAGTACGCTGGTAGATACGCAGTATTTT. Protein: CAISTLVDTQYF.

In its sample, this clonotype was seen many times. The chain has TRBV20-1 and TRBJ1-6; a possible D gene is TRBD1 (5 bases). CDR1 DFQATT and CDR2 SNEGSKA come from the germline V gene (reference sequence). V was pared by 3 bases and J by 9 bases, with 15 bases between. The CDR3 runs 14 residues. Here the CDR3 DNA reads TGCAGTGCTAGGGGGCGTGGACTTGTTTCACCCCTCCACTTT. The encoded protein is CSARGRGLVSPLHF.

This clonotype has ten or more counts. V is TRBV29-1 and J is TRBJ2-5; D unresolved. This CDR3 is built from 13 residues. Germline V gives CDR1 SQVTM, CDR2 ANQGSEA. Trimming removed 2 bases at V and 5 bases at J, with 12 bases between. The CDR3 region is CSVEFGVGETQYF. CDR3 DNA: TGCAGCGTTGAATTTGGGGTGGGCGAGACCCAGTACTTC.

At least ten counts were recorded for this clonotype. The chain combines TRBV12-3 or TRBV12-4 with TRBJ2-2, with unresolved D. The germline V and J ends were trimmed by 3 bases and 2 bases, with 7 bases remaining between them. The CDR3 contains 14 residues. CDR3 sequence: CASSLLGNTGELFF. The CDR3 region has the DNA TGTGCCAGCAGTTTGTTAGGTAACACCGGGGAGCTGTTTTTT.

In its sample, this clonotype was seen a few times. Germline and junction disagree at one end, which may indicate a read error. The chain carries TRBV6-1 and TRBJ1-2; D unclear. The CDR3 runs to 11 residues. The V gene's germline CDR1 is MNHNS and CDR2 SASEGT. CDR3 residues: CASSLHSTMGF. CDR3 nucleotides: TGTGCCAGCAGTCTACACTCTACTATGGGTTTC.

This clonotype appeared many times. The J gene is TRBJ2-1, the V gene TRBV20-1, with D tentatively TRBD1 (6 bases). Germline CDR1 DFQATT, CDR2 SNEGSKA (reference sequence). The CDR3 length is 18 residues. Between the trimmed V and J ends, which lost 0 bases and 0 bases, there was a span of 18 bases. The CDR3 region is CSARDVRGPFSSYNEQFF. The CDR3 DNA is TGCAGTGCTAGAGATGTCAGGGGTCCGTTTAGCTCCTACAATGAGCAGTTCTTC.

The rearrangement joins TRBV15 to TRBJ1-2, with D maybe TRBD1 (5 bases). Trimming shortened V by 7 bases and J by 5 bases, and 17 bases separated the two germline ends. The CDR3 spans 14 residues. Germline-derived CDR1 and CDR2 are LNHNV and YYDKDF (reference sequence). In DNA, the CDR3 is TGTGCCACCACCAGGGAGCTAGGGCCGTATGGCTACACCTTC. Its protein is CATTRELGPYGYTF.

This clonotype was recorded at least ten times. J is TRBJ2-3 and V is TRBV20-1; D may be TRBD2 (5 bases). In germline, CDR1 is DFQATT, CDR2 SNEGSKA (reference sequence). The CDR3 runs 13 residues. CDR3 coding DNA: TGCGGACCACGGTTATCGGGGACAGATACGCAGTATTTT. Protein product: CGPRLSGTDTQYF.

This clonotype occurred many times. The CDR3 spells CASSFLKDTEAFF. The CDR3 bases are TGTGCCAGCAGTTTCCTTAAAGACACTGAAGCTTTCTTT. V usage is TRBV12-3 or TRBV12-4 and J usage is TRBJ1-1; D not resolved. CDR3 length equals 13 residues. The V gene lost 3 bases and the J gene lost 3 bases, with 8 bases spanning the gap.

In its sample, this clonotype was seen a few times. The rearrangement uses TRBV20-1 and TRBJ2-1; D is uncertain. This CDR3 comprises 13 residues. Deletions cut 2 bases from V and 6 bases from J, with 11 bases between. The V gene's germline CDR1 is DFQATT and CDR2 SNEGSKA (reference sequence). The CDR3 is CSARPASGNEQFF. In DNA form, the CDR3 reads TGCAGTGCTAGACCCGCTTCTGGCAATGAGCAGTTCTTC.

The J gene is TRBJ2-7, the V gene TRBV20-1; no clear D gene. CDR1 is DFQATT, CDR2 SNEGSKA, per germline (reference sequence). V dropped 1 base and J dropped 2 bases, with 21 bases sitting between them. The CDR3 extends over 17 amino acids. CDR3 sequence: CSARVASTVVRAYEQYF. CDR3 DNA sequence: TGCAGTGCTAGAGTTGCATCAACCGTCGTAAGGGCCTACGAGCAGTACTTC.

Ten or more counts support this clonotype. This sequence joins TRBV28 and TRBJ1-2, with D unclear. Per the germline V gene, CDR1 is MDHEN and CDR2 is SYDVKM. CDR3 size: 12 residues. Between the trimmed V and J ends, which lost 6 bases and 4 bases, there was a span of 9 bases. CDR3 bases: TGTGCCAGCAGCCTTAACTTCTATGGCTACACCTTC. Protein sequence: CASSLNFYGYTF.

In its sample, this clonotype is medium-sized. The chain is built from TRBV5-1 and TRBJ2-3, with 7 nucleotides matching TRBD1. The CDR3 extends over 15 amino acids. Germline CDR1 SGHRS, CDR2 YFSETQ. Trimming removed 2 bases from V and 0 bases from J; junction bases left unmatched: 3. CDR3 DNA: TGCGCCAGCAGCTTTACAGGGGCTAGCACAGATACGCAGTATTTT. Residues: CASSFTGASTDTQYF.

V is TRBV9 and J is TRBJ2-1; D remains unclear. Looked up from germline, CDR1 is SGDLS and CDR2 is YYNGEE. V dropped 0 bases and J dropped 0 bases, with 4 bases sitting between them. The CDR3 totals 14 residues. For the CDR3, the DNA is TGTGCCAGCAGCGTAGGACGCTCCTACAATGAGCAGTTCTTC. Translating gives CASSVGRSYNEQFF.

The sample holds many counts of this clonotype. The rearrangement uses TRBV20-1 and TRBJ1-1, with D possibly TRBD1 on 6 matching bases. CDR3 length: 14 amino acids. V lost 3 bases, J lost 6 bases, and 17 bases lay in between. Germline CDR1 reads DFQATT; CDR2 reads SNEGSKA (reference sequence). The CDR3 loop is CSASEDRSNAEAFF. The CDR3 DNA reads as TGCAGTGCTAGCGAGGACAGAAGTAACGCTGAAGCTTTCTTT.

This chain connects TRBV15 to TRBJ1-3; 7 nucleotides align to TRBD1. From germline, CDR1 is LNHNV and CDR2 YYDKDF (reference sequence). The CDR3 sequence is 15 residues long. V was pared by 2 bases and J by 3 bases, with 4 bases of the junction left unmatched. CDR3 in DNA: TGTGCCACCAGCAGACGAACAGGGGTTGGAAACACCATATATTTT. Amino acid sequence: CATSRRTGVGNTIYF.

This clonotype was recorded at least ten times. V gene TRBV20-1 combines with J gene TRBJ2-5, with no clear D. Trimming left V 7 bases short and J 3 bases short, with 15 bases between. The CDR3 length is 13 residues. CDR1 and CDR2 (germline): DFQATT, SNEGSKA (reference sequence). The CDR3 is CSGWETIKETQYF. For the CDR3, the DNA is TGCAGTGGATGGGAAACAATAAAAGAGACCCAGTACTTC.